Here is one TCR beta chain with its context. The protocol was immunoSEQ multiplex PCR, while the TCRdb copy is restricted to in-frame clones and leaves out a portion. The sample yields 150,000 to 200,000 clones, about 88% seen once. These data belong to a study of blood T cell repertoires in COVID-19. This clonotype originated in a woman aged 18-35 years who had recovered from COVID-19. Sequenced sample: PBMCs or T cells enriched from blood (not recorded which).

The CDR3, as DNA: TGTGCCAGCAGTGGACTGAATGAAAAACTGTTTTTT. This translates into CASSGLNEKLFF. The genes are TRBV2 and TRBJ1-4; D is unresolved. Germline values: CDR1 SNHLY, CDR2 FYNNEI. Trimming removed 4 bases at V and 5 bases at J, with 5 bases between. This CDR3 region has 12 residues.